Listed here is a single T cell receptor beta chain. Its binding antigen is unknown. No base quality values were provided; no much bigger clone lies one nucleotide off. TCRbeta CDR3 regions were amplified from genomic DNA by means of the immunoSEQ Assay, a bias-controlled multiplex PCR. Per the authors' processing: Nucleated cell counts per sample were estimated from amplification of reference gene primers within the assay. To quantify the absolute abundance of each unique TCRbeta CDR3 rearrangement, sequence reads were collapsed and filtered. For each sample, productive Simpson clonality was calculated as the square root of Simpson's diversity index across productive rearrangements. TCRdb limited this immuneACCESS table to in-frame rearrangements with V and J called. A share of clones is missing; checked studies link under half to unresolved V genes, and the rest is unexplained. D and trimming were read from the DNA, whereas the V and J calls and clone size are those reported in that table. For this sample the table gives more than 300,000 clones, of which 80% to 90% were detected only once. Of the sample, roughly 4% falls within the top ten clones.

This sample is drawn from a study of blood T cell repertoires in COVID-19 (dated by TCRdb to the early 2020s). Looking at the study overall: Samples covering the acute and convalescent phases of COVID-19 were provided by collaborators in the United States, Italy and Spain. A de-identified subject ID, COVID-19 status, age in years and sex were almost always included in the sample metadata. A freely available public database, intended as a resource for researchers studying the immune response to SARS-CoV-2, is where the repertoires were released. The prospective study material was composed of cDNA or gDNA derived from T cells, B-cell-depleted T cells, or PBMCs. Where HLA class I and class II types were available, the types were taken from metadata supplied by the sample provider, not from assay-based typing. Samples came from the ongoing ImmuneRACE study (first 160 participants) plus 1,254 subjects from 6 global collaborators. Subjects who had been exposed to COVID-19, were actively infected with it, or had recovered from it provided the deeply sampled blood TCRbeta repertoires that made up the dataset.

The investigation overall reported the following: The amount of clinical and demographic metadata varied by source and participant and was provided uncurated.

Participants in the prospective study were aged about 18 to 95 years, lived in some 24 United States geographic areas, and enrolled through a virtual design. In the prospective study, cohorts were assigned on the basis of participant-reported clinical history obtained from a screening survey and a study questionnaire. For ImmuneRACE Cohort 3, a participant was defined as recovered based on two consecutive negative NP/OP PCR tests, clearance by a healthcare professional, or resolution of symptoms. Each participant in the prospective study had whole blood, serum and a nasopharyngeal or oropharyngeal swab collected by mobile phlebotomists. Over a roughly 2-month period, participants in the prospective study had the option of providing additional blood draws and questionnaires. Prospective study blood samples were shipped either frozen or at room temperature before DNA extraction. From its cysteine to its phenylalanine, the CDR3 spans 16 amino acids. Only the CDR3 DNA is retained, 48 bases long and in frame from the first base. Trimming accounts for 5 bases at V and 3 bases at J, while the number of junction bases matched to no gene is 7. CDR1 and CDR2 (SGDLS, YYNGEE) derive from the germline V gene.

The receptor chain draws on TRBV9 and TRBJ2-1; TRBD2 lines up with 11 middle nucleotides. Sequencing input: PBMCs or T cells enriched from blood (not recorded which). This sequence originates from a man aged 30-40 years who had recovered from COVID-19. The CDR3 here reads CASRPGGTSGYNEQFF. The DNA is TGTGCCAGCAGACCAGGGGGGACTAGCGGCTACAATGAGCAGTTCTTC.